A single sample is the source of the 32 T cell receptor beta chains below, sequenced in a study of shared clonotypes between healthy human individuals. Assay: immunoSEQ multiplex PCR; the TCRdb copy retains only in-frame clones and omits some. The sample lists roughly 480,000 clones, less than 80% occurring once. Sample: PBMCs. Receptors were obtained from a woman between 40 and 50 years old in good health. Some clones in this sample may be carry-over from other donors' samples.

The chain couples TRBV12-5 to TRBJ2-2, with D unclear. V gave up 5 bases and J gave up 2 bases, with 6 bases separating them. The CDR3 contains 13 residues. The germline CDR1 and CDR2 sequences are LGHNT and FRNRAP. Written as DNA, the CDR3 is TGTGCTAGTGGTAAACCTAACACCGGGGAGCTGTTTTTT. Its translation: CASGKPNTGELFF.

The chain employs TRBV10-1 and TRBJ2-5, with TRBD1 matching 7 bases. Germline CDR1 reads WNHNN; CDR2 reads SYGVQD (reference sequence). CDR3 length: 14 residues. V was clipped by 3 bases and J by 1 base; unmatched bases: 2. This CDR3 reads CASSDGTAQETQYF. CDR3 nucleotide sequence: TGCGCCAGCAGTGACGGGACAGCCCAAGAGACCCAGTACTTC.

The chain is built from TRBV7-3 and TRBJ2-1; D ambiguous. Trimming removed 4 bases from V and 9 bases from J, with 13 bases in between. Germline V gives CDR1 SGHTA, CDR2 FQGTGA. This CDR3 comprises 13 residues. The CDR3: CASSSHSLIEQFF. Written as DNA, the CDR3 is TGTGCCAGCAGCTCCCACTCCCTCATTGAGCAGTTCTTC. Complete variable domain (other parts from reference TRBV7-3 and TRBJ2-1): GAGVSQTPSNKVTEKGKYVELRCDPISGHTALYWYRQSLGQGPEFLIYFQGTGAADDSGLPNDRFFAVRPEGSVSTLKIQRTERGDSAVYLCASSSHSLIEQFFGPGTRLTVL.

Comments on this clone: One end of the junction varies from germline; a read error may be responsible. The rearrangement links TRBV18 to TRBJ2-7; 10 bases line up with TRBD2. The CDR3 has 15 amino acids. Germline values: CDR1 KGHSH, CDR2 LQKENI. CDR3 residues: CASSLVAGGSYEQYF. The DNA for the CDR3 is TGTGCCAGTTCACTTGTAGCGGGAGGTTCCTACGAGCAGTACTTC.

This clone showed up many times. V and J are TRBV15 and TRBJ1-1; unclear D gene. Trimming took off 3 bases at V and 9 bases at J, with 17 bases between the two ends. Germline assignment: CDR1 LNHNV and CDR2 YYDKDF (reference sequence). The CDR3 extends over 14 amino acids. The CDR3 nucleotides read TGTGCCACCAGCAGCCCCTTAGGAGGGCAGAAAGCTTTCTTT. Its translation is CATSSPLGGQKAFF.

V is TRBV7-2 and J is TRBJ2-7, with D hard to call. The length of the CDR3 is 14 residues. The V gene's germline CDR1 is SGHTA and CDR2 FQGNSA. With 1 base removed from V and 6 bases from J, the gap between germline ends came to 13 bases. CDR3 coding DNA: TGTGCCAGCAGCTTAGGGGCTAATGGGCCCGAGCAGTACTTC. Encoded protein: CASSLGANGPEQYF.

The gene calls are TRBV7-9 and TRBJ1-1; D unclear. CDR1 is SEHNR, CDR2 FQNEAQ, per germline (reference sequence). The CDR3 extends over 14 amino acids. Trimming shortened V by 1 base and J by 0 bases, and 6 bases separated the two germline ends. The CDR3 region has the DNA TGTGCCAGCAGCTTAGTCCGGATGAACACTGAAGCTTTCTTT. Amino acid sequence: CASSLVRMNTEAFF.

The rearrangement joins TRBV15 to TRBJ1-1, with unresolved D. This CDR3 has 12 residues. The V end was cut by 8 bases, the J end by 11 bases, with 18 bases between. Germline CDR1 LNHNV, CDR2 YYDKDF (reference sequence). The CDR3 region is CATRPPAGSAFF. CDR3 nucleotides: TGTGCCACCCGGCCCCCCGCCGGGTCTGCTTTCTTT.

Only a few counts were recorded for this clone. The chain employs TRBV19 and TRBJ2-1; TRBD2 is a possible D gene (5 bases). CDR1 and CDR2 from the germline V gene are LNHDA and SQIVND (reference sequence). This CDR3 region has 13 residues. V was shortened by 10 bases and J by 0 bases, with 10 bases between the two germline ends. As DNA, the CDR3 is TGTGCCACTTCAGCGGCCTCCTACAATGAGCAGTTCTTC. Its translation is CATSAASYNEQFF.

The chain joins TRBV23-1 to TRBJ2-2, with D perhaps matching TRBD2 (6 bases). TRBV23-1 is noted as an ORF with a role that remains uncertain. This CDR3 spans 16 amino acids. Deletions cut 0 bases from V and 4 bases from J, with 12 bases between. The CDR3 loop is CASSQSRLASTGELFF. The CDR3 DNA is TGCGCCAGCAGTCAATCGAGGCTAGCGAGCACCGGGGAGCTGTTTTTT.

J is TRBJ1-1 and V is TRBV7-2; D gene unclear. The length of the CDR3 is 16 residues. With 1 base removed from V and 1 base from J, the gap between germline ends came to 13 bases. Germline CDR1 reads SGHTA; CDR2 reads FQGNSA. The CDR3 bases are TGTGCCAGCAGCTTAGGGGTCGGGCGGGCGAACACTGAAGCTTTCTTT. It codes for CASSLGVGRANTEAFF. The full variable domain, with the rest looked up from reference TRBV7-2 and TRBJ1-1, is GAGVSQSPSNKVTEKGKDVELRCDPISGHTALYWYRQSLGQGLEFLIYFQGNSAPDKSGLPSDRFSAERTGGSVSTLTIQRTQQEDSAVYLCASSLGVGRANTEAFFGQGTRLTVV.

With regard to this clone: A junction boundary mismatches the germline segment, possibly from a read error. V usage is TRBV11-2 and J usage is TRBJ2-7; 9 bases agree with TRBD1. The CDR3 covers 16 residues. CDR1 and CDR2 from the germline V gene are SGHAT and FQNNGV. CDR3 loop: CASTLSTGTGSYEQYF. The CDR3 bases are TGTGCCAGCACCTTATCCACCGGGACAGGGTCCTACGAGCAGTACTTC.

The rearrangement uses TRBV2 and TRBJ2-2; no definite D call. CDR1 is SNHLY, CDR2 FYNNEI, per germline. There are 12 residues in the CDR3. V lost 6 bases, J lost 4 bases, and 6 bases lay in between. CDR3 region: CASRRSTGELFF. The CDR3 nucleotides are TGTGCCAGCAGACGATCCACCGGGGAGCTGTTTTTT.

This chain joins TRBV5-1 and TRBJ2-5, with 8 bases fitting TRBD2. The better agreement between TRBJ2-7 and the DNA end casts doubt on the J call. The germline V gene encodes CDR1 SGHRS and CDR2 YFSETQ. The CDR3 runs to 15 residues. The CDR3 region is CASNPSGSLSYEQYF. DNA of the CDR3: TGCGCCAGCAACCCTAGCGGGTCCCTCTCCTACGAGCAGTACTTC.

The rearrangement uses TRBV5-1 and TRBJ2-5; 8 bases line up with TRBD1. Looked up from germline, CDR1 is SGHRS and CDR2 is YFSETQ. This CDR3 is 16 amino acids long. The J segment lost 1 base and the V segment lost 2 bases, leaving 7 bases of the junction unmatched. CDR3 DNA sequence: TGCGCCAGCAGCTTTGGAGCAGGGGGCCTCCAAGAGACCCAGTACTTC. Amino acids: CASSFGAGGLQETQYF.

The genes are TRBV11-3 and TRBJ2-3; 11 bases agree with TRBD2. Unmatched junction bases numbered 10, after V lost 5 bases and J lost 6 bases. This CDR3 is built from 16 residues. From germline, CDR1 is SGHNT and CDR2 YENEEA. CDR3 in DNA: TGTGCCAGCAGCCCCGAACTAGCGGGAGTGGGGGATACGCAGTATTTT. Translation: CASSPELAGVGDTQYF.

On this clone itself: A junction end diverges from the germline sequence, so it may reflect a read error. The gene calls are TRBV4-1 and TRBJ2-2; D remains ambiguous. Germline assignment: CDR1 MGHRA and CDR2 YSYEKL. CDR3 length: 16 residues. The CDR3 coding sequence is TGCGCCAGCAGCCAAGAGCGCAACCAGAACGCCGGGGAGCTGTTTTTT. Its protein is CASSQERNQNAGELFF.

As to this clone: This may stem from a read error, because a much larger clone lies one nucleotide away. This chain's CDR3 is CASSLNMDGHDTEAFF. The CDR3 DNA reads as TGTGCCAGCAGTTTAAATATGGACGGCCACGACACTGAAGCTTTCTTT. The chain is built from TRBV28 and TRBJ1-1; no definite D call. Germline V CDR1 and CDR2: MDHEN, SYDVKM. V lost 2 bases to trimming and J lost 3 bases, with 16 bases between them. The CDR3 has 16 residues.

The table lists this clone with a few counts. The chain has TRBV7-9 and TRBJ2-3, with 8 nucleotides matching TRBD1. From germline, CDR1 is SEHNR and CDR2 FQNEAQ (reference sequence). This CDR3 comprises 18 residues. The junction had 10 bases not matched to a gene; V was cut back by 0 bases and J by 2 bases. DNA of the CDR3: TGTGCCAGCAGCTTAGCGATGGGTCAGGGGGCTTCCACAGATACGCAGTATTTT. This codes for CASSLAMGQGASTDTQYF.

The V call is TRBV27, the J call TRBJ2-7, with D possibly TRBD2 on 6 matching bases. Germline loops: CDR1 MNHEY, CDR2 SMNVEV (reference sequence). The length of the CDR3 is 15 residues. Trimming took 3 bases from V and 2 from J, leaving 14 bases between them. CDR3 sequence reads: CASSFGTPLTYEQYF. Written as DNA, the CDR3 is TGTGCCAGCAGTTTCGGGACTCCTCTTACCTACGAGCAGTACTTC.

In this sample, this clone turned up a few times. The chain employs TRBV28 and TRBJ1-5, with D uncertain. V was shortened by 2 bases and J by 7 bases, with 12 bases between the two germline ends. Germline loops: CDR1 MDHEN, CDR2 SYDVKM. The CDR3 has 14 amino acids. This CDR3 is CASSLTRAGQPQHF. CDR3 DNA: TGTGCCAGCAGTTTAACGCGGGCGGGGCAGCCCCAGCATTTT.

The V call is TRBV7-2, the J call TRBJ2-7; D possibly uses TRBD1 or TRBD2 (5 bases each). Germline assignment: CDR1 SGHTA and CDR2 FQGNSA. The ends were cut back, 8 bases at V and 0 bases at J, with 26 bases in the middle. The CDR3 spans 18 residues. The CDR3 reads CASGNPQRPGPSSYEQYF. As DNA, the CDR3 is TGTGCCAGCGGAAATCCCCAGAGACCGGGACCCAGCTCCTACGAGCAGTACTTC.

The chain couples TRBV7-6 to TRBJ2-7; 9 bases match TRBD1. The CDR3 is made up of 17 amino acids. Trimming cost V 0 bases and J 6 bases; bases outside gene matches: 12. Germline-derived CDR1 and CDR2 are SGHVS and FNYEAQ. The CDR3 is CASSLAARWTGVGEQYF. CDR3 nucleotide sequence: TGTGCCAGCAGCTTAGCGGCTCGCTGGACAGGGGTGGGCGAGCAGTACTTC.

This chain connects TRBV28 to TRBJ1-5; 10 positions agree with TRBD1. CDR3 length equals 14 residues. Germline lookup yields CDR1 MDHEN and CDR2 SYDVKM. J lost 7 bases, V lost 7 bases, and 7 bases had no gene match. CDR3: CASTQGQGRQPQHF. The CDR3 nucleotides are TGTGCCAGCACCCAGGGACAGGGGAGGCAGCCCCAGCATTTT.

This clone has at least ten counts. Within the sample, other DNA sequences also encode this same CDR3. The chain joins TRBV30 to TRBJ1-5; possible D gene TRBD1, 6 bases. Germline CDR1 reads GTSNPN; CDR2 reads SVGIG (reference sequence). The length of the CDR3 is 14 residues. Trimming took off 2 bases at V and 4 bases at J, with 12 bases between the two ends. The CDR3, as DNA: TGTGCCTGGAGTACCGGGACACTAAATCAGCCCCAGCATTTT. It translates to CAWSTGTLNQPQHF.

The J gene is TRBJ1-6, the V gene TRBV6-5, with 8 bases fitting TRBD1. CDR1 MNHEY and CDR2 SVGAGI come from the germline V gene. This CDR3 has 15 residues. The trim removed 5 bases at V and 8 bases at J, leaving 8 bases unmatched. CDR3 sequence (DNA): TGTGCCAGCAGTAACCACAGGGGGAGTGATTCACCCCTCCACTTT. It translates to CASSNHRGSDSPLHF.

The chain links TRBV5-1 to TRBJ2-3; D might be TRBD1 (5 bases). This CDR3 has 17 residues. The V gene lost 0 bases and the J gene lost 1 base, with 15 bases spanning the gap. Looked up from germline, CDR1 is SGHRS and CDR2 is YFSETQ. The CDR3 region has the DNA TGCGCCAGCAGCTTGGTTTGGCAGGGTCCCCGCACAGATACGCAGTATTTT. The encoded protein is CASSLVWQGPRTDTQYF.

Comment on this clone: The same CDR3 arises from other DNA sequences in this sample as well. V is TRBV20-1 and J is TRBJ1-5; D uncertain. This CDR3 has 11 amino acids. CDR1 and CDR2 from the germline V gene are DFQATT and SNEGSKA (reference sequence). V was trimmed by 3 bases and J by 5 bases, leaving 5 bases between them. The CDR3 region has the DNA TGCAGTGCTAGCCGGGATCAGCCCCAGCATTTT. As protein: CSASRDQPQHF.

The chain uses TRBV20-1 and TRBJ2-1, with D unclear. The CDR3 is made up of 11 amino acids. V lost 2 bases and J lost 2, with 1 base in between. Germline-derived CDR1 and CDR2 are DFQATT and SNEGSKA (reference sequence). The CDR3 sequence: CSARTYNEQFF. Here the CDR3 DNA reads TGCAGTGCTAGAACCTACAATGAGCAGTTCTTC.

V is TRBV28 and J is TRBJ2-5; D tentatively fits TRBD1 or TRBD2 (5 bases each). Germline assignment: CDR1 MDHEN and CDR2 SYDVKM. Trimming removed 4 bases at V and 2 bases at J, with 17 bases between. CDR3 length: 16 amino acids. CDR3 sequence reads: CASSWELGVGQETQYF. Here the CDR3 DNA reads TGTGCCAGCAGTTGGGAGTTAGGGGTAGGTCAAGAGACCCAGTACTTC.

This clone was detected once. V and J are TRBV7-9 and TRBJ2-7, with 14 positions matching TRBD2. Per germline, CDR1 SEHNR and CDR2 FQNEAQ (reference sequence). The J segment lost 4 bases and the V segment lost 5 bases, leaving 10 bases of the junction unmatched. The CDR3 runs 17 residues. The CDR3 sequence is CASSPGTSGSWVYEQYF. The DNA for the CDR3 is TGTGCCAGCAGCCCGGGGACTAGCGGGAGTTGGGTATACGAGCAGTACTTC. Full variable domain (missing parts from reference TRBV7-9 and TRBJ2-7): DTGVSQNPRHKITKRGQNVTFRCDPISEHNRLYWYRQTLGQGPEFLTYFQNEAQLEKSRLLSDRFSAERPKGSFSTLEIQRTEQGDSAMYLCASSPGTSGSWVYEQYFGPGTRLTVT.

This clone was observed a few times. The chain has TRBV10-3 and TRBJ2-7; maybe TRBD1 (6 bases). This CDR3 has 14 residues. Germline V gene sequence: CDR1 ENHRY, CDR2 SYGVKD. V lost 10 bases and J lost 0, with 16 bases in between. The CDR3 DNA follows: TGTGCCACCCCCCGGGACACCTCCTCCTACGAGCAGTACTTC. The encoded protein is CATPRDTSSYEQYF.